The TCR beta chain under discussion was sequenced for a study of cytomegalovirus exposure and HLA in healthy donors. Study results and caveats: Donors belonging to an Asian-associated ancestry cluster reportedly showed fewer N-insertions in productive TCRs than the 666-donor mean, according to what a later analysis found.

Every donor was a healthy person donating bone marrow. This clone was recorded a few times. The target antigen is unknown. Use of 60 Vbeta and 13 Jbeta primers characterized the PCR. Here immunoSEQ multiplex PCR was the method, and the copy in TCRdb shows in-frame clones only, minus some. The repertoire holds fewer than 120,000 clones, with approximately 83% as singletons. Sequencing was done on a sample of PBMCs. The origin of this receptor is a man in his forties or fifties in good health and CMV-seronegative.

CDR3 protein: CASSPWTGGIEAFF. DNA for the CDR3: TGTGCCAGCAGTCCGTGGACAGGGGGGATTGAAGCTTTCTTT. V gene TRBV6-1 combines with J gene TRBJ1-1; TRBD1 aligns across 10 bases. Germline trimming cut 5 bases from V and 7 bases from J; bases unmatched to any gene: 7. The CDR3 length is 14 residues. Looked up from germline, CDR1 is MNHNS and CDR2 is SASEGT.